Below are 12 T cell receptor beta chains sequenced from a single sample in a study of T cell responses to AZD1222 COVID-19 vaccine. The repertoire was sequenced with immunoSEQ multiplex PCR; TCRdb's copy has only in-frame clones and lacks some. The table shows 75,000 to 100,000 clones, with 80% to 95% occurring only once. This sample comprised peripheral blood, obtained 28 days after the second AZD1222 dose. All receptors come from an adult who received the AZD1222 COVID-19 vaccine.

The rearrangement links TRBV6-1 to TRBJ1-2, with TRBD1 as a possible D gene (6 bases). Germline V CDR1 and CDR2: MNHNS, SASEGT. The length of the CDR3 is 15 residues. V was clipped by 0 bases and J by 3 bases, with 11 bases between them. The CDR3 sequence is CASSEAFGGYYGYTF. DNA of the CDR3: TGTGCCAGCAGTGAAGCGTTCGGGGGCTACTATGGCTACACCTTC.

V and J are TRBV5-8 and TRBJ1-1, with 7 positions matching TRBD1. The length of the CDR3 is 14 residues. V was clipped by 0 bases and J by 7 bases; unmatched bases: 6. Germline V gene sequence: CDR1 SGHTS, CDR2 YDEGEE. The CDR3 is CASSLEGAVGEAFF. DNA for the CDR3: TGTGCCAGCAGCTTGGAGGGGGCAGTGGGTGAAGCTTTCTTT.

The chain is built from TRBV4-1 and TRBJ1-1; D unresolved. Trimming pared 1 base from V and 4 bases from J, leaving 16 bases between. The CDR3 is 16 amino acids. Germline CDR1 and CDR2: MGHRA and YSYEKL. The chain's CDR3 is CASSQGRPGGVTEAFF. The CDR3 DNA reads TGCGCCAGCAGCCAAGGGAGGCCCGGCGGGGTCACTGAAGCTTTCTTT.

This chain uses TRBV5-1 with TRBJ1-1, with D possibly being TRBD1 (5 bases). Germline CDR1 is SGHRS and CDR2 is YFSETQ. CDR3 length: 15 residues. V lost 0 bases to trimming and J lost 1 base, with 10 bases between them. The CDR3 bases are TGCGCCAGCAGCTTGGGGGGGAATCAGAACACTGAAGCTTTCTTT. Its protein product is CASSLGGNQNTEAFF.

This chain joins TRBV2 and TRBJ2-5, with 11 bases matching TRBD2. This CDR3 comprises 16 residues. From germline, CDR1 is SNHLY and CDR2 FYNNEI. The V segment lost 2 bases and the J segment 6 bases; nucleotides outside the gene matches: 8. CDR3 loop: CASSESSGGAKQTQYF. The CDR3 region has the DNA TGTGCCAGCAGTGAAAGTAGCGGGGGGGCCAAACAGACCCAGTACTTC.

V is TRBV19 and J is TRBJ2-3, with 11 positions matching TRBD2. Germline V gene lookup returns CDR1 LNHDA and CDR2 SQIVND (reference sequence). The CDR3 covers 21 residues. The junction had 20 bases not matched to a gene; V was cut back by 0 bases and J by 6 bases. The CDR3 loop is CASSIDLIAGGARPRADTQYF. The CDR3 region has the DNA TGTGCCAGTAGTATAGATCTGATAGCGGGGGGGGCCCGCCCAAGGGCCGATACGCAGTATTTT. The full variable domain, completed using reference TRBV19 and TRBJ2-3, is DGGITQSPKYLFRKEGQNVTLSCEQNLNHDAMYWYRQDPGQGLRLIYYSQIVNDFQKGDIAEGYSVSREKKESFPLTVTSAQKNPTAFYLCASSIDLIAGGARPRADTQYFGPGTRLTVL.

This chain links TRBV29-1 with TRBJ2-5; D gene unclear. The V gene lost 3 bases and the J gene lost 2 bases, with 10 bases spanning the gap. The length of the CDR3 is 13 residues. In germline, CDR1 is SQVTM, CDR2 ANQGSEA. The CDR3 here is CSVEVGKQETQYF. The CDR3 DNA follows: TGCAGCGTTGAGGTGGGCAAGCAAGAGACCCAGTACTTC.

A single count supports this clone. The rearrangement links TRBV3-1 (or the pseudogene TRBV3-2) to TRBJ1-2; D is ambiguous. Trimming left V 6 bases short and J 8 bases short, with 13 bases between. Germline CDR1 and CDR2: LGHDT and YNNKEL (reference sequence). This CDR3 comprises 12 residues. CDR3 region: CASSTDGRGYTF. In DNA, the CDR3 is TGTGCCAGCAGTACCGACGGAAGGGGCTACACCTTC.

The gene calls are TRBV19 and TRBJ1-5; possible D gene TRBD1, 6 bases. Per germline, CDR1 LNHDA and CDR2 SQIVND (reference sequence). V gave up 3 bases and J gave up 0 bases, with 21 bases separating them. This CDR3 contains 19 residues. The CDR3 is CASSMGGTRDPYSNQPQHF. CDR3 in DNA: TGTGCCAGTAGTATGGGGGGGACACGGGACCCCTATAGCAATCAGCCCCAGCATTTT.

The table lists this clone with a count of one. The V gene is TRBV6-6, the J gene TRBJ1-4; the D gene is possibly TRBD1 (5 bases). The V gene lost 1 base and the J gene lost 5 bases, with 14 bases spanning the gap. This CDR3 has 16 residues. Per germline, CDR1 MNHNY and CDR2 SVGAGI (reference sequence). Here the CDR3 reads CASSYYGQGPNEKLFF. The CDR3, as DNA: TGTGCCAGCAGTTACTACGGCCAGGGACCGAATGAAAAACTGTTTTTT.

The chain uses TRBV3-1 (or the pseudogene TRBV3-2) and TRBJ2-5, with D possibly matching TRBD1 (6 bases). The V end was cut by 2 bases, the J end by 2 bases, with 12 bases between. The V gene's germline CDR1 is LGHDT and CDR2 YNNKEL (reference sequence). The length of the CDR3 is 15 residues. CDR3 loop: CASSQRGSWQETQYF. For the CDR3, the DNA is TGTGCCAGCAGCCAAAGGGGGTCATGGCAAGAGACCCAGTACTTC.

The chain links TRBV10-1 to TRBJ2-5, with 9 bases lining up with TRBD2. The CDR3 has 15 amino acids. After removal of 3 bases from V and 4 bases from J, the junction contained 6 bases not matched to a gene. Germline CDR1 WNHNN, CDR2 SYGVQD (reference sequence). The CDR3 coding sequence is TGCGCCAGCAGTGATGGCGGGGGGGCCGGAGAGACCCAGTACTTC. Its translation: CASSDGGGAGETQYF.